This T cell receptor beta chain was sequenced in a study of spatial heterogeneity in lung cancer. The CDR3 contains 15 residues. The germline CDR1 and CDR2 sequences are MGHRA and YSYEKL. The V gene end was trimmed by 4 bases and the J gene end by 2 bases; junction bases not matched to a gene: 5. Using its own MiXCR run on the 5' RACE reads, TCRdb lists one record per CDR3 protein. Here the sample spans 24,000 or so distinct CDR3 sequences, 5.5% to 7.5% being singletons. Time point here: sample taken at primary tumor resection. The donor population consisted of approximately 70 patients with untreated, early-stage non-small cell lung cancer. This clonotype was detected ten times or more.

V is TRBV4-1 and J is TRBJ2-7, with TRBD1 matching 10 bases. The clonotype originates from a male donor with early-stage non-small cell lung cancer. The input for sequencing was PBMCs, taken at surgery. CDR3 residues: CASSPQDRGTYEQYF. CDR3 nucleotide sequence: TGCGCCAGCAGCCCCCAGGACAGGGGGACCTACGAGCAGTACTTC.